The 2 T cell receptor beta chains in this list originate from one sample, sequenced in a study of T cell repertoires in cytomegalovirus infection. TCRdb recomputed calls from the reads with MiXCR, one row per CDR3 protein. This sample has roughly 990,000 distinct CDR3 sequences, with roughly 31% found just once. Antigen specificity for these receptors is unknown. Sequenced material: cultured CD8+ T cells from PBMCs, taken from culture after CMV antigen stimulation. The receptors originated from a human donor in good health (CMV status not recorded). Some clones in this sample may be carry-over from other donors' samples.

V and J are TRBV6-8 and TRBJ1-6; perhaps TRBD1 as D (5 bases). The CDR3 consists of 15 residues. The germline V gene encodes CDR1 MNHGY and CDR2 SAAAGT. V shed 7 bases and J shed 12 bases, with 22 bases lying between them. This CDR3 reads CASTPGRARQRPLHF. DNA of the CDR3: TGTGCCAGCACCCCAGGCAGGGCGCGTCAACGACCCCTCCACTTT.

V gene TRBV4-3 combines with J gene TRBJ2-3, with D possibly being TRBD2 (5 bases). Trimming shortened V by 0 bases and J by 0 bases, and 16 bases separated the two germline ends. CDR1 is LGHNA and CDR2 is YSLEER in the germline V gene. The CDR3 is 18 amino acids. In DNA, the CDR3 is TGCGCCAGCAGCCAAGAGGTGGGGAGACCTCCTAGCACAGATACGCAGTATTTT. It codes for CASSQEVGRPPSTDTQYF.